The entry below gives a single T cell receptor (beta chain) sequence along with its context. The antigen remains unidentified. Profiled with immunoSEQ multiplex PCR; TCRdb holds only in-frame clones, not every one. The sample yields about 50,000 clones, 70% to 80% seen once. The sample originates from a study of OX40 agonist ivuxolimab in advanced cancers. Exclusion applied to patients with autoimmune disease history or systemic immunosuppression. Study outcomes and limitations: CD8+ T cells averaged more expanded clones than CD4+.

Specimen: CD4+ or CD8+ T cells sorted from blood, collected in a trial of the OX40 agonist ivuxolimab. The sequence was obtained from an adult with an advanced solid tumor such as melanoma, head and neck, liver or kidney cancer.

CDR3 sequence reads: CASSLLTATFTPLHF. For the CDR3, the DNA is TGTGCCAGCAGCTTGCTCACAGCTACTTTTACACCCCTCCACTTT. The J gene is TRBJ1-6, the V gene TRBV5-6, with D hard to call. Trimming left V 1 base short and J 11 bases short, with 16 bases between. Germline V gives CDR1 SGHDT, CDR2 YYEEEE. The CDR3 extends over 15 amino acids.